This TCR beta chain was observed in a study of T cell responses to AZD1222 COVID-19 vaccine. Study summary: Analyses pooled second doses at about 4 or about 12 weeks. Study-level findings and limits: The sample set comprised mostly white British donors with more females, and clonal diversity was possibly underestimated.

Germline assignment: CDR1 SGHTA and CDR2 FQGTGA. The CDR3 runs 15 residues. V shed 6 bases and J shed 1 base, with 13 bases lying between them. Measured with immunoSEQ multiplex PCR; TCRdb has only the in-frame clones, and not every one. The sample contains around 110,000 clones, about 91% of which appear only once. About this clone itself: What it binds is not known.

This chain uses TRBV7-3 with TRBJ1-5; D ambiguous. The receptor was isolated from an adult in good health. The sample in question was peripheral blood, obtained on day 0 of AZD1222 vaccination. The chain's CDR3 is CASSFPPPSNQPQHF. In DNA, the CDR3 is TGTGCCAGCAGTTTCCCTCCCCCAAGCAATCAGCCCCAGCATTTT.